A single sample is the source of the 12 T cell receptor beta chains below, sequenced in a study of T cells in Graves' hyperthyroidism and ophthalmopathy. RNA transcripts were the template for amplifying TCR beta CDR3 regions. Using the HTBI primer set, a first-round RT-PCR was run on the TCR CDR3. TCRdb re-derived calls from the multiplex PCR reads in MiXCR, one entry per CDR3 protein. The sample holds approximately 610,000 distinct CDR3 sequences, approximately 14% seen once. The sequencing sample was made of blood. These receptor sequences come from a woman aged 40 to 55 with Graves' ophthalmopathy.

The sample holds one count of this clonotype. An end of the junction does not agree with germline; a read error may underlie this. V gene TRBV7-4 combines with J gene TRBJ1-1; tentative D call: TRBD1 (5 bases). The CDR3 consists of 14 residues. Germline assignment: CDR1 SGHVT and CDR2 SQSDAQ. CDR3 amino acids: CASSSTRGNTGAFF. The CDR3 DNA reads TGTGCCAGCAGCTCCACCCGGGGGAACACTGGAGCTTTCTTT.

This clonotype has at least ten counts. The genes are TRBV6-2 or TRBV6-3 and TRBJ1-2; D is ambiguous. V lost 6 bases to trimming and J lost 3 bases, with 14 bases between them. This CDR3 has 14 amino acids. Per germline, CDR1 MNHEY and CDR2 SVGEGT. CDR3: CASRASGEDYGYTF. The CDR3 DNA follows: TGTGCCAGCAGGGCTTCCGGGGAGGACTATGGCTACACCTTC.

V gene TRBV28 combines with J gene TRBJ2-2; the match to TRBD2 covers 7 bases. This CDR3 has 15 amino acids. J gave up 8 bases and V 1 base, and 7 bases lay outside the gene matches. CDR1 and CDR2 (germline): MDHEN, SYDVKM. CDR3 residues: CASSLSPAGVGELFF. As DNA, the CDR3 is TGTGCCAGCAGTTTATCCCCGGCGGGAGTTGGGGAGCTGTTTTTT.

There are a few counts of this clonotype. The V call is TRBV12-3 or TRBV12-4, the J call TRBJ1-1; D is possibly TRBD1 (5 bases). The CDR3 loop spans 14 amino acids. V was shortened by 6 bases and J by 1 base, with 12 bases between the two germline ends. The CDR3 reads CASRTRGGNTEAFF. CDR3 DNA: TGTGCCAGCAGAACTAGGGGAGGGAACACTGAAGCTTTCTTT.

This rearrangement joins TRBV10-3 to TRBJ2-7; 8 bases fit TRBD1. V lost 4 bases and J lost 3; bases outside the gene matches: 5. In germline, CDR1 is ENHRY, CDR2 SYGVKD. This CDR3 contains 14 residues. CDR3 protein: CAISATGVFYEQYF. The CDR3 region has the DNA TGTGCCATCAGTGCGACAGGGGTTTTCTACGAGCAGTACTTC.

This clonotype has a count of ten or more. This rearrangement joins TRBV20-1 to TRBJ2-7; 10 bases are shared with TRBD2. V was clipped by 1 base and J by 7 bases; unmatched bases: 10. CDR3 size: 15 residues. CDR1 DFQATT and CDR2 SNEGSKA come from the germline V gene (reference sequence). The CDR3 loop reads CSARAGLAGAQEQYF. The CDR3 bases are TGCAGTGCTAGAGCCGGGCTAGCGGGAGCGCAAGAGCAGTACTTC.

This clonotype was observed many times. The V and J genes are TRBV6-2 or TRBV6-3 and TRBJ2-5; 8 bases align to TRBD2. The V segment lost 6 bases and the J segment 5 bases; nucleotides outside the gene matches: 5. CDR1 and CDR2 from the germline V gene are MNHEY and SVGEGT. The CDR3 runs 13 residues. CDR3 residues: CASRPAGEETQYF. The DNA for the CDR3 is TGTGCCAGCAGACCAGCGGGAGAGGAGACCCAGTACTTC.

This clonotype has at least ten counts. This chain uses TRBV11-2 with TRBJ1-2; D not certain. Germline V lookup: CDR1 SGHAT, CDR2 FQNNGV. The CDR3 consists of 13 residues. The V and J ends lost 8 bases and 4 bases respectively, with 14 bases between them. CDR3 DNA sequence: TGTGCCAGCGGCCCCGTACTTTCCTATGGCTACACCTTC. It is translated as CASGPVLSYGYTF.

This clonotype was observed a few times. This sequence joins TRBV19 and TRBJ2-5; D unclear. Germline CDR1 LNHDA, CDR2 SQIVND (reference sequence). The CDR3 is made up of 15 amino acids. Trimming took off 2 bases at V and 3 bases at J, with 13 bases between the two ends. For the CDR3, the DNA is TGTGCCAGTAGTATAACCCTGACACCAGAAGAGACCCAGTACTTC. Translated: CASSITLTPEETQYF.

The V call is TRBV6-2 or TRBV6-3, the J call TRBJ2-7; no clear D gene. The germline CDR1 and CDR2 sequences are MNHEY and SVGEGT. This CDR3 contains 13 residues. Trimming removed 5 bases from V and 3 bases from J, with 11 bases in between. CDR3 in amino acids: CASSKFPDYEQYF. The CDR3 nucleotides are TGTGCCAGCAGTAAATTCCCAGACTACGAGCAGTACTTC.

This clonotype was recorded at least ten times. This rearrangement joins TRBV6-1 to TRBJ2-4; D remains ambiguous. The germline CDR1 and CDR2 sequences are MNHNS and SASEGT. CDR3 size: 14 residues. The V end was cut by 2 bases, the J end by 9 bases, with 14 bases between. The CDR3 region has the DNA TGTGCCAGCAGTGAACACGAGTCGGATGGCATTCAGTACTTC. Translated: CASSEHESDGIQYF.

The V and J genes are TRBV7-2 and TRBJ1-1, with 7 bases matching TRBD1. The V gene's germline CDR1 is SGHTA and CDR2 FQGNSA. CDR3 length: 14 residues. V was pared by 5 bases and J by 1 base, with 4 bases of the junction left unmatched. CDR3 nucleotide sequence: TGTGCCAGCAGCCGCTACAGGGGGAACACTGAAGCTTTCTTT. Its translation: CASSRYRGNTEAFF.